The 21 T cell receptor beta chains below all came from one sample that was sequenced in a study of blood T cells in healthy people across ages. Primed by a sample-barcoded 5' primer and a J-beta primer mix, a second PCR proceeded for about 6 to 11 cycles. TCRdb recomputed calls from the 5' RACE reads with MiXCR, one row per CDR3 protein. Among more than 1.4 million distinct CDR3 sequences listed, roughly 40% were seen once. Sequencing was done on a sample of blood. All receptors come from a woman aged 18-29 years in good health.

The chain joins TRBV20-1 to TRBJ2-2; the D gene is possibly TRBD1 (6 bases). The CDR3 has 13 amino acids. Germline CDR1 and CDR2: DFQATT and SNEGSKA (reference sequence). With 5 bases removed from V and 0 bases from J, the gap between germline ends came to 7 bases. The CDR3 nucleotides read TGCAGTGCTCGGACAGCGAACACCGGGGAGCTGTTTTTT. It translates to CSARTANTGELFF.

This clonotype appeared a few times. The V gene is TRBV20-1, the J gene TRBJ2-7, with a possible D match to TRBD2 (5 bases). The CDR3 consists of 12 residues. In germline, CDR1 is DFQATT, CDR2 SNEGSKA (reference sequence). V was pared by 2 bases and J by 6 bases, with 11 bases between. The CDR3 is CSARRPSSEQYF. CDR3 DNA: TGCAGTGCTAGACGGCCTAGCTCCGAGCAGTACTTC.

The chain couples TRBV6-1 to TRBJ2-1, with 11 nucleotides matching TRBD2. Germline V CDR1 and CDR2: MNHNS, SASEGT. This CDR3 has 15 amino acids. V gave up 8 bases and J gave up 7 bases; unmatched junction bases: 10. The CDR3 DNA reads TGTGCCAGCGAATCCGGGACTAGCGGAGGGAATGAGCAGTTCTTC. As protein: CASESGTSGGNEQFF.

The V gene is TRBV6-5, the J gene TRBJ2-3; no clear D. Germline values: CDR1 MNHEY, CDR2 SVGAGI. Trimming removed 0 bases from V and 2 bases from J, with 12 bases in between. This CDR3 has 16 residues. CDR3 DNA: TGTGCCAGCAGTTACTCGCGACGGGCGGACACAGATACGCAGTATTTT. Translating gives CASSYSRRADTDTQYF.

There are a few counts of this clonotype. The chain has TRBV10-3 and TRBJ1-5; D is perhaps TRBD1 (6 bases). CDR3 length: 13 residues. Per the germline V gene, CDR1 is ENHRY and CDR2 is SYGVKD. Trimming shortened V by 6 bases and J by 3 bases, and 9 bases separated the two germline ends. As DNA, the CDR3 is TGTGCCATCAGGCAGGGGACCAATCAGCCCCAGCATTTT. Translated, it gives CAIRQGTNQPQHF.

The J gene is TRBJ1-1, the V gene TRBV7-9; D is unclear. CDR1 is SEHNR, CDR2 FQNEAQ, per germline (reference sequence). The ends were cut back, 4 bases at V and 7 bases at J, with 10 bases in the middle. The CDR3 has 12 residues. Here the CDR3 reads CASSSQLLEAFF. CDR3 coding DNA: TGTGCCAGCAGCTCGCAACTACTTGAAGCTTTCTTT.

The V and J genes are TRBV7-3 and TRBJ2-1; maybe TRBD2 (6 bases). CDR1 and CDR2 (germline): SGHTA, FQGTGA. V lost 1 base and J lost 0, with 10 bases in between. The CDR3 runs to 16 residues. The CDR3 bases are TGTGCCAGCAGCTTAAATGGGGGGAGCTCCTACAATGAGCAGTTCTTC. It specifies CASSLNGGSSYNEQFF.

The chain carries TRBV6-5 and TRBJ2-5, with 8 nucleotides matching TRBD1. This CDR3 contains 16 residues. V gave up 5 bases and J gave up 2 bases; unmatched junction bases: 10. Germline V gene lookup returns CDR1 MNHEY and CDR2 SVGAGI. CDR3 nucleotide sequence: TGTGCCAGCAGTACCGCGGACAGGGTAGTACAAGAGACCCAGTACTTC. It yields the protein CASSTADRVVQETQYF.

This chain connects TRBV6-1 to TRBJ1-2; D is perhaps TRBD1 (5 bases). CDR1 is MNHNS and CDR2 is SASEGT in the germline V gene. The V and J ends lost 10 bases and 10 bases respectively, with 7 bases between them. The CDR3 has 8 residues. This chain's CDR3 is CATRDYTF. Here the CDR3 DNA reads TGTGCCACCAGGGACTACACCTTC.

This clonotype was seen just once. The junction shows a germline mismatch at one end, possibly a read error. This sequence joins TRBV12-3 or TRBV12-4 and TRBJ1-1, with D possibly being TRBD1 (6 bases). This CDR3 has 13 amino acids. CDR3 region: CASQTAGDTKAFF. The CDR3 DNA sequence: TGTGCCAGCCAAACGGCAGGGGACACTAAAGCTTTCTTT.

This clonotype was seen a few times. CDR3 in amino acids: CASARLGGNEQFF. CDR3 bases: TGCGCCAGCGCTCGGTTGGGGGGCAATGAGCAGTTCTTC. The chain couples TRBV5-1 to TRBJ2-1, with D possibly matching TRBD2 (6 bases). The ends were cut back, 7 bases at V and 6 bases at J, with 14 bases in the middle. Germline lookup yields CDR1 SGHRS and CDR2 YFSETQ. There are 13 residues in the CDR3.

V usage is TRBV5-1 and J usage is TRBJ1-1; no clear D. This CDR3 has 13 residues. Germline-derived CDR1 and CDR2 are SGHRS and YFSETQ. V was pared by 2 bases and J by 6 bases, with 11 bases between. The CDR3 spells CASSLNDSPEAFF. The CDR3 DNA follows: TGCGCCAGCAGCTTAAATGATTCCCCTGAAGCTTTCTTT.

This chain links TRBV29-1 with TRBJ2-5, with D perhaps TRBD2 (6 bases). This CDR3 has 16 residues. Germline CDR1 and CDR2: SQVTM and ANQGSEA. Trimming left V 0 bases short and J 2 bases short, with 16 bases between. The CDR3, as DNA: TGCAGCGTTGAAGATTGGAGGGGTCCGGGGCAAGAGACCCAGTACTTC. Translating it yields CSVEDWRGPGQETQYF.

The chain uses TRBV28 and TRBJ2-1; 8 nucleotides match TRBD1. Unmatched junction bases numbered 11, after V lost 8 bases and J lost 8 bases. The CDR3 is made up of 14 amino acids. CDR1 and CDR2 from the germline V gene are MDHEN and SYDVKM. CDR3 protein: CASQGQEIFYEQFF. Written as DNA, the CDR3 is TGTGCCAGCCAGGGACAGGAGATCTTCTATGAGCAGTTCTTC.

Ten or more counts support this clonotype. The CDR3 region is CSANSVGDKVAFF. As DNA, the CDR3 is TGCAGTGCTAACTCCGTCGGGGACAAAGTAGCTTTCTTT. J is TRBJ1-1 and V is TRBV20-1, with a possible D match to TRBD1 (6 bases). Germline-derived CDR1 and CDR2 are DFQATT and SNEGSKA (reference sequence). The CDR3 spans 13 residues. V gave up 4 bases and J gave up 10 bases, with 19 bases separating them.

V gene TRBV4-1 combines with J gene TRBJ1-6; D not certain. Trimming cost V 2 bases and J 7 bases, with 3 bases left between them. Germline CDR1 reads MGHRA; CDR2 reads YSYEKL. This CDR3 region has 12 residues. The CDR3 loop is CASSQPNSPLHF. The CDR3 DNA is TGCGCCAGCAGCCAACCAAATTCACCCCTCCACTTT.

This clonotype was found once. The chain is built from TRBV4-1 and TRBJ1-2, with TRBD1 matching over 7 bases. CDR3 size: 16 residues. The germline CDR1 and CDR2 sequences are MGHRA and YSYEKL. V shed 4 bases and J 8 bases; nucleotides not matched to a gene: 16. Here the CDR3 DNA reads TGCGCCAGCAGCCCGCGACAGGGCAATCGGTTGGAGGGCTACACCTTC. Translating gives CASSPRQGNRLEGYTF.

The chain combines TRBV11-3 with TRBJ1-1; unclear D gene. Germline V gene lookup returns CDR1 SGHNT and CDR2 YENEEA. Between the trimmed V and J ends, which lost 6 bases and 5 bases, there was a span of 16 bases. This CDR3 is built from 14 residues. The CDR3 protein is CASRQGQVRTEAFF. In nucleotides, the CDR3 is TGTGCCAGCAGGCAAGGTCAGGTAAGGACTGAAGCTTTCTTT.

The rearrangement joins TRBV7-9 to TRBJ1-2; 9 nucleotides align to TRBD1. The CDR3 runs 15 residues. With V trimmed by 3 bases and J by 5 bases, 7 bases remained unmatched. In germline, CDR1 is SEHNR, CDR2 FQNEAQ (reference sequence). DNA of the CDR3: TGTGCCAGCAGCTTGGGACAGGGAGGAATGTATGGCTACACCTTC. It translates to CASSLGQGGMYGYTF.

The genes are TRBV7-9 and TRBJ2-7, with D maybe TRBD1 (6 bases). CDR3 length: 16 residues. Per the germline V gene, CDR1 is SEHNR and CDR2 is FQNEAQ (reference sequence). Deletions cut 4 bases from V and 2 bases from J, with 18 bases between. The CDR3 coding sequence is TGTGCCAGCAGCTCCGAAAGGGGGATCGGGACCTACGAGCAGTACTTC. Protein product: CASSSERGIGTYEQYF.

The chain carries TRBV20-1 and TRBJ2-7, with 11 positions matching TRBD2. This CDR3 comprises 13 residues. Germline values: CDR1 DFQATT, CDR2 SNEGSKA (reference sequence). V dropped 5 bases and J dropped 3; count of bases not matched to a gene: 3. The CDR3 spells CSAPGTSGYEQYF. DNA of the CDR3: TGCAGTGCTCCTGGGACTAGCGGCTACGAGCAGTACTTC.